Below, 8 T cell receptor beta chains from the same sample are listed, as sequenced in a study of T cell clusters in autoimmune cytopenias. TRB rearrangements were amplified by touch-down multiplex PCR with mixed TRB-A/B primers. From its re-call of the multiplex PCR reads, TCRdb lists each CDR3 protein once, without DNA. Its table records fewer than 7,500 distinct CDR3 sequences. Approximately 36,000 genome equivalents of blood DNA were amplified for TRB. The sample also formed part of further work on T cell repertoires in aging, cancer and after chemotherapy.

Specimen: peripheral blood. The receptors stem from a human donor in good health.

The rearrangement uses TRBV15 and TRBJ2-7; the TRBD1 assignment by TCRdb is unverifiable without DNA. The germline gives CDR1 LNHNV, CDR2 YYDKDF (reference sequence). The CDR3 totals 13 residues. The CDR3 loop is CATSRGQNYEQYF.

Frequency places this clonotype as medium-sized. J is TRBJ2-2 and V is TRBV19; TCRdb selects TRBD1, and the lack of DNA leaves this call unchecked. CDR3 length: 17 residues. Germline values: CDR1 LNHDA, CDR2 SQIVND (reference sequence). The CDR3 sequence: CASDRGPQGWSTGELFF.

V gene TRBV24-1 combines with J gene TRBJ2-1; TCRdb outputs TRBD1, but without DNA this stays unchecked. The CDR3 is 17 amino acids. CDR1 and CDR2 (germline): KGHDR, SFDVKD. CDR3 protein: CATSDPSGTGFYNEQFF.

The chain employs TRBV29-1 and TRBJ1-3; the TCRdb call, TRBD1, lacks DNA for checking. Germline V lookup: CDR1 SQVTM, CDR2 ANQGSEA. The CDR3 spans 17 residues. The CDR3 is CSVARYPDEERGNTIYF.

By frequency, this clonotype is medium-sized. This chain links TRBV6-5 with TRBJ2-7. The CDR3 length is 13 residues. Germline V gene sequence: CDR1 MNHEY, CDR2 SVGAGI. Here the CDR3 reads CASSYSRLHEQYF.

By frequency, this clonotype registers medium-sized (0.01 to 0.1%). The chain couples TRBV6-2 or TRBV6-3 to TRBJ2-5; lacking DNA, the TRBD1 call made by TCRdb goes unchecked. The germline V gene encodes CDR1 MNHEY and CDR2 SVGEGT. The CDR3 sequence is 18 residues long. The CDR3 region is CASSHYRGLGDSQETQYF.

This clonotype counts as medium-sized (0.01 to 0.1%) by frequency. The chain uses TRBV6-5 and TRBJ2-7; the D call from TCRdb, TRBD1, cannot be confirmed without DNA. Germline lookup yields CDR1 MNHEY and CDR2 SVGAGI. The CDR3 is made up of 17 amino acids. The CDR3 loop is CASSYSIRGFDSYEQYF.

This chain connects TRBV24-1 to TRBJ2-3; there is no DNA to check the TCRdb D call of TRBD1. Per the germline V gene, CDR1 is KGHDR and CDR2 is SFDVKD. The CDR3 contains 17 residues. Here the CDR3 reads CATSDPSLTGSADTQYF.